The 12 T cell receptor beta chains given below trace back to one sample, sequenced in a study of somatic mutations in cytotoxic T cells in rheumatoid arthritis. Here immunoSEQ multiplex PCR was the method, and the copy in TCRdb shows in-frame clones only, minus some. Among approximately 21,000 clones listed, approximately 80% were seen once. Sequenced sample: CD8+ T cells sorted from blood. The receptor set was obtained from an adult with rheumatoid arthritis.

V and J are TRBV4-1 and TRBJ2-7; perhaps TRBD2 as D (6 bases). Germline V gene data show CDR1 as MGHRA and CDR2 as YSYEKL. The CDR3 spans 16 residues. V lost 1 base and J lost 3, with 16 bases in between. The CDR3 region is CASSQGSGEVVYEQYF. CDR3 DNA: TGCGCCAGCAGCCAAGGGAGTGGGGAGGTCGTCTACGAGCAGTACTTC.

This clone appeared once. The CDR3 protein is CASSLVYIGQGNDEQFF. DNA of the CDR3: TGTGCCAGCAGCTTAGTTTATATTGGACAGGGCAACGATGAGCAGTTCTTC. This sequence joins TRBV11-2 and TRBJ2-1; 8 bases line up with TRBD1. The CDR3 extends over 17 amino acids. The trim removed 1 base at V and 8 bases at J, leaving 13 bases unmatched. Germline V lookup: CDR1 SGHAT, CDR2 FQNNGV.

The table lists this clone with a count of one. This chain uses TRBV6-1 with TRBJ2-1; D gene unclear. The germline CDR1 and CDR2 sequences are MNHNS and SASEGT. The CDR3 sequence is 19 residues long. V gave up 0 bases and J gave up 4 bases, with 22 bases separating them. The CDR3, as DNA: TGTGCCAGCAGTGAAGCCGTAGCCCCACGGGCCGGACGGTACAATGAGCAGTTCTTC. Translated, it gives CASSEAVAPRAGRYNEQFF.

The chain carries TRBV7-8 and TRBJ2-2, with D hard to call. CDR1 and CDR2 (germline): SGHVS, FQNEAQ. The CDR3 covers 15 residues. V gave up 5 bases and J gave up 1 base, with 11 bases separating them. CDR3 bases: TGTGCCAGCAGCCAGAACAGAGGGAACACCGGGGAGCTGTTTTTT. Residues: CASSQNRGNTGELFF.

This chain links TRBV30 with TRBJ2-7; a weak D match, TRBD2 (5 bases). The germline CDR1 and CDR2 sequences are GTSNPN and SVGIG (reference sequence). The V gene lost 5 bases and the J gene lost 2 bases, with 16 bases spanning the gap. The CDR3 covers 14 residues. The CDR3 coding sequence is TGTGCCTGGGAACACATAGGGCGGGCCTACGAGCAGTACTTC. Its protein is CAWEHIGRAYEQYF.

The V gene is TRBV4-2, the J gene TRBJ2-3, with 13 positions matching TRBD2. The CDR3 spans 19 residues. V lost 1 base to trimming and J lost 4 bases; unmatched junction nucleotides: 11. In germline, CDR1 is LGHNA, CDR2 YNFKEQ. CDR3 DNA: TGTGCCAGCAGCCAAGCCCTCATTAAGACTAGCGGGGGGCCAGATACGCAGTATTTT. It codes for CASSQALIKTSGGPDTQYF.

The rearrangement uses TRBV7-9 and TRBJ2-6; D is tentatively TRBD1 or TRBD2 (7 bases each). The CDR3 runs to 19 residues. V was cut by 5 bases and J by 0 bases, with 20 bases left in between. Germline values: CDR1 SEHNR, CDR2 FQNEAQ (reference sequence). The CDR3 spells CASSPGGAGEASGANVLTF. The CDR3 coding sequence is TGTGCCAGCAGCCCAGGGGGGGCAGGGGAGGCCTCTGGGGCCAACGTCCTGACTTTC.

The CDR3 spells CASSEAGGGEPQHF. The DNA for the CDR3 is TGTGCCAGCAGTGAAGCAGGGGGCGGTGAGCCCCAGCATTTT. The rearrangement joins TRBV2 to TRBJ1-5; TRBD1 matches at 7 bases. V gave up 0 bases and J gave up 8 bases; unmatched junction bases: 4. CDR3 length: 14 amino acids. The germline CDR1 and CDR2 sequences are SNHLY and FYNNEI.

The chain has TRBV4-2 and TRBJ2-4, with TRBD1 as a possible D gene (5 bases). V gave up 0 bases and J gave up 14 bases, with 11 bases separating them. This CDR3 contains 12 residues. In germline, CDR1 is LGHNA, CDR2 YNFKEQ. The CDR3 is CASSQDGTGEYF. In nucleotides, the CDR3 is TGTGCCAGCAGCCAAGATGGAACAGGCGAGTACTTC.

The chain is built from TRBV19 and TRBJ1-1; possibly TRBD1 for D (5 bases). CDR1 LNHDA and CDR2 SQIVND come from the germline V gene (reference sequence). V was clipped by 8 bases and J by 0 bases, with 13 bases between them. This CDR3 contains 14 residues. The CDR3 bases are TGTGCCAGTGCCTGGGGCAACCTGAACACTGAAGCTTTCTTT. It codes for CASAWGNLNTEAFF.

This clone has a single count. The rearrangement joins TRBV5-4 to TRBJ1-2; 9 bases line up with TRBD1. V was clipped by 4 bases and J by 5 bases; unmatched bases: 12. The germline gives CDR1 SGHNT, CDR2 YYREEE (reference sequence). The CDR3 totals 16 residues. CDR3 amino acids: CASSVYLQGAGYGYTF. CDR3 bases: TGTGCCAGCAGCGTGTACCTACAGGGGGCGGGGTATGGCTACACCTTC.

The sample holds one count of this clone. The V gene is TRBV4-1, the J gene TRBJ2-5; 11 nucleotides line up with TRBD2. The CDR3 loop spans 18 amino acids. Germline CDR1 MGHRA, CDR2 YSYEKL. V lost 2 bases, J lost 3 bases, and 11 bases stayed unmatched. The DNA for the CDR3 is TGCGCCAGCAGCCAAACAAGACTAGCGGGACGCGTAGAAGAGACCCAGTACTTC. This gives the protein CASSQTRLAGRVEETQYF.